This T cell receptor (beta chain) derives from a study of response to subunit inactivated influenza vaccine. This clonotype was counted ten times or more. What it binds is not known. TCRdb itself ran the RT-PCR reads through MiXCR, one entry per CDR3 protein. The sample shows under 200,000 distinct CDR3 sequences, approximately 12% of them seen only once. CDR3 length: 17 amino acids. CDR1 and CDR2 from the germline V gene are MGHRA and YSYEKL. V trimming: 2 bases; J trimming: 4 bases; junction bases outside the gene matches: 7. General study points: T cells newly recruited by each seasonal influenza vaccination are few, the authors suggested.

This sample comprised CD8+ T cells sorted from PBMCs, obtained about 24 months after vaccination. The V call is TRBV4-1, the J call TRBJ2-1, with 11 bases that match TRBD1. This sequence originates from a man aged 50 to 69 who received an inactivated influenza vaccine. CDR3 DNA sequence: TGCGCCAGCAGCCAACGCGGACAGGGGGCAACTTACAATGAGCAGTTCTTC. Its translation: CASSQRGQGATYNEQFF.